This TCR beta chain was documented in a study of blood T cell repertoires in COVID-19 (dated by TCRdb to 2020 to 2022). Describing the broader study: Collaborator samples came from the United States, Italy and Spain and covered acute and convalescent phases of COVID-19. Where available, HLA class I and class II types were obtained from metadata supplied by the sample provider rather than from assay-based typing. A de-identified subject ID, COVID-19 status, age in years and sex were almost always included in the sample metadata. The samples were drawn from the first 160 participants of the ongoing ImmuneRACE study and from 1,254 subjects provided by 6 global collaborators. The repertoires were made available in a free public database intended to serve as a resource for research on the immune response to SARS-CoV-2. Subjects who had been exposed to COVID-19, were actively infected with it, or had recovered from it provided the deeply sampled blood TCRbeta repertoires that made up the dataset. The prospective study material was composed of cDNA or gDNA derived from T cells, B-cell-depleted T cells, or PBMCs. Study-wide conclusions, independent of this receptor: The amount of clinical and demographic metadata varied by source and participant and was provided uncurated.

A remark on this clone: Its specific antigen is unknown. Base qualities are not provided; no much larger clone lies one nucleotide away.

CDR1 is given as KGHSH and CDR2 as LQKENI, both from the germline V gene. V was cut back by 1 base and J by 6 bases, leaving a gap of 17 bases between them. Inclusive of the bounding cysteine and phenylalanine, the CDR3 is 16 residues long. Only CDR3 DNA is held: 48 bases, read in frame from base 1. TCRbeta CDR3 regions were amplified from genomic DNA using the immunoSEQ Assay, a bias-controlled multiplex PCR. As for how the authors treated the data: The number of nucleated cells in each sample was estimated by amplification of reference gene primers within the assay. To quantify the absolute abundance of each unique TCRbeta CDR3 rearrangement, sequence reads were collapsed and filtered. For each sample, productive Simpson clonality was calculated by taking the square root of Simpson's diversity index across productive rearrangements. TCRdb took this table from immuneACCESS and kept in-frame rearrangements with V and J called. Such tables lack part of the clones; where checked against another copy, unresolved V genes explain under half of the gap, and the rest is unexplained. That table is the source of V, J and clone size, and D and trimming were worked out from the DNA. Recorded for this sample are about 230,000 clones; roughly 85% of them occurred a single time. 2% to 3% of the sample comes from the top ten.

Collaborating institutions collected whole blood in K2EDTA tubes following their own protocols. For TCRbeta analysis, collaborator samples were shipped as frozen whole blood, as isolated PBMCs, or as DNA extracted from either sample type. Rearrangement joined TRBV18 to TRBJ2-3, with TRBD1 as a weak D call on 7 bases. The sample comprised peripheral blood. This receptor was identified in a woman between 70 and 85 years old with active or convalescent COVID-19. The sequence in DNA is TGTGCCAGCTCACCACTGCAGGGGGGATCCGGGGATACGCAGTATTTT. Its coded protein is CASSPLQGGSGDTQYF.